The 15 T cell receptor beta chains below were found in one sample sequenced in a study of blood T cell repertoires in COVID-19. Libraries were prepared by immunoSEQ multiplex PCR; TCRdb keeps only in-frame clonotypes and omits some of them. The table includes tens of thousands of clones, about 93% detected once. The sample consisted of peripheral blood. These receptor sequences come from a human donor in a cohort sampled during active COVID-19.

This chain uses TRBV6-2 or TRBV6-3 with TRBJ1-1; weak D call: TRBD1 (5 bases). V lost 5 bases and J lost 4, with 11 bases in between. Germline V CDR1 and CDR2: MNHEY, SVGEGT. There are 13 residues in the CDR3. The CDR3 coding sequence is TGTGCCAGCAGTCAATACGGGGGCACTGAAGCTTTCTTT. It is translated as CASSQYGGTEAFF.

CDR3 nucleotide sequence: TGTGCCAGTAGTAGGAACACAGGGGGCGCAGATACGCAGTATTTT. Translating gives CASSRNTGGADTQYF. The gene calls are TRBV19 and TRBJ2-3, with TRBD1 matching over 9 bases. The length of the CDR3 is 15 residues. CDR1 is LNHDA and CDR2 is SQIVND in the germline V gene (reference sequence). The V gene end was trimmed by 4 bases and the J gene end by 4 bases; junction bases not matched to a gene: 6.

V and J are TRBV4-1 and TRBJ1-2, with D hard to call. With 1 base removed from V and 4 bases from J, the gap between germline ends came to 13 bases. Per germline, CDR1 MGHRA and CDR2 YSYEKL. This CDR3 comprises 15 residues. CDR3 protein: CASSQVEGGGYGYTF. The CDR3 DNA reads TGCGCCAGCAGCCAAGTGGAGGGCGGAGGCTATGGCTACACCTTC.

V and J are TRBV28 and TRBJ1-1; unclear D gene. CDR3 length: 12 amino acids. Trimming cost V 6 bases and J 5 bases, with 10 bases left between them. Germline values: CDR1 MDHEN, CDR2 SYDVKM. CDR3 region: CASSVQLTEAFF. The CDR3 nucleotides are TGTGCCAGCAGCGTACAGTTGACTGAAGCTTTCTTT.

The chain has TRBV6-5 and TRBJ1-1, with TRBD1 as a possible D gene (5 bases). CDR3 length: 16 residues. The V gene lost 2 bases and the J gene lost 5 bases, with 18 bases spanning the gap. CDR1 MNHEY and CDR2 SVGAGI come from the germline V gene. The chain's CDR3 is CASSYNSDSLGTEAFF. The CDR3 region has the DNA TGTGCCAGCAGTTACAATAGTGACAGCTTAGGAACTGAAGCTTTCTTT.

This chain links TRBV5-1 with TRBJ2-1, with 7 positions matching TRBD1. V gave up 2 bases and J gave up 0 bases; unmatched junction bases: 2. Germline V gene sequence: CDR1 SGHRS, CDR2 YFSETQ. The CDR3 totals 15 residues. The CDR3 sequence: CASSFGTVSYNEQFF. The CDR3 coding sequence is TGCGCCAGCAGCTTTGGGACAGTCTCCTACAATGAGCAGTTCTTC.

For the CDR3, the DNA is TGCGCCAGCACGGGGGGCTCCTACAATGAGCAGTTCTTC. The encoded protein is CASTGGSYNEQFF. This chain links TRBV5-1 with TRBJ2-1; 7 nucleotides agree with TRBD2. CDR3 length: 13 residues. Germline V gene lookup returns CDR1 SGHRS and CDR2 YFSETQ. Unmatched junction bases numbered 0, after V lost 6 bases and J lost 0 bases.

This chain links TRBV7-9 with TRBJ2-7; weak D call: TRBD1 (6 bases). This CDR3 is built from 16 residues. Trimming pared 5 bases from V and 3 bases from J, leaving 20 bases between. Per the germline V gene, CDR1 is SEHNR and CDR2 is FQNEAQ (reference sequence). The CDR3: CASSLPPGHPYYEQYF. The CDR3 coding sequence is TGTGCCAGCAGCCTACCCCCGGGACACCCTTACTACGAGCAGTACTTC.

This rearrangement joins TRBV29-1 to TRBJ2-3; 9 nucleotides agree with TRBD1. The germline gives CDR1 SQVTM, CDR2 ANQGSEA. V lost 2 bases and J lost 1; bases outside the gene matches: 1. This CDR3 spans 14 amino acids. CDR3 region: CSVETGGGTDTQYF. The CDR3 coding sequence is TGCAGCGTTGAAACAGGGGGCGGCACAGATACGCAGTATTTT.

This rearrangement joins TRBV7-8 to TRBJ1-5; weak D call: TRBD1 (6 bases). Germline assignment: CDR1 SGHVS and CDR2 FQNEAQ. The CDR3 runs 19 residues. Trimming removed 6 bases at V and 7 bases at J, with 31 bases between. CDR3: CASSRDLWQGPIRGQPQHF. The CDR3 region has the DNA TGTGCCAGCAGTCGCGACCTCTGGCAAGGTCCTATTAGGGGGCAGCCCCAGCATTTT.

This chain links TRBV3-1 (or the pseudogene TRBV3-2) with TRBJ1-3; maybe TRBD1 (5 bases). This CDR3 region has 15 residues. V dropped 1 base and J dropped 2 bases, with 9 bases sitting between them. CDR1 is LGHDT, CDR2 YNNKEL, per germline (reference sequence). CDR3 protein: CASSQGGRAGNTIYF. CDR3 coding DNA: TGTGCCAGCAGCCAAGGCGGCAGGGCTGGAAACACCATATATTTT.

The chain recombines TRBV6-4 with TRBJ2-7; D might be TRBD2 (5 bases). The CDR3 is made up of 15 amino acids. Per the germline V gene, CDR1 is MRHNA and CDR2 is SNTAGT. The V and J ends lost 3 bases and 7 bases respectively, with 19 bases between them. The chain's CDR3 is CASSESSGPPGEQYF. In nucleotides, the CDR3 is TGTGCCAGCAGTGAGTCTTCCGGGCCGCCGGGGGAGCAGTACTTC.

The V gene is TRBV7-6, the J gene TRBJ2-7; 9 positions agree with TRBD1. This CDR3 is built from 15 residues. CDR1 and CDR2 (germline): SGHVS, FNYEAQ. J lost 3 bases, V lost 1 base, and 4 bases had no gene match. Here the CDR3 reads CASSLGQGGVYEQYF. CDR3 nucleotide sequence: TGTGCCAGCAGCTTAGGACAGGGGGGGGTCTACGAGCAGTACTTC.

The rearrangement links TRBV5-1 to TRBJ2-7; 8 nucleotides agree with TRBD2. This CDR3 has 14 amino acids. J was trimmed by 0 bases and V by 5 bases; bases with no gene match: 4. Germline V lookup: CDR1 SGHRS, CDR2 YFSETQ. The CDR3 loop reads CASRAGTSSYEQYF. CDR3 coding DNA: TGCGCCAGCAGGGCCGGGACTAGCTCCTACGAGCAGTACTTC.

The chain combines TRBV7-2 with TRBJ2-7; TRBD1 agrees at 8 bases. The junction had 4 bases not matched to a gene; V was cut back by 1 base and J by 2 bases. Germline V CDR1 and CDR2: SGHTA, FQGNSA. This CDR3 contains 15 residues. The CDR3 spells CASSLGTGPTYEQYF. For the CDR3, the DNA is TGTGCCAGCAGCTTAGGGACAGGGCCCACCTACGAGCAGTACTTC. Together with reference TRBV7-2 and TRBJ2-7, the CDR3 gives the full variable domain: GAGVSQSPSNKVTEKGKDVELRCDPISGHTALYWYRQSLGQGLEFLIYFQGNSAPDKSGLPSDRFSAERTGGSVSTLTIQRTQQEDSAVYLCASSLGTGPTYEQYFGPGTRLTVT.